These 20 T cell receptor beta chains came from one sample sequenced in a study of glioma-infiltrating T cells after dendritic cell vaccination. The table came from immunoSEQ multiplex PCR; TCRdb's copy has only in-frame clones and leaves some out. The sample lists 99,000 or so clones, nearly 90% occurring once. Time point given: after dendritic cell vaccination, including at tumor progression/relapse. This sample comprised blood, obtained after dendritic cell vaccination. These receptor sequences come from a human donor with glioblastoma.

Remarks on this clone: One junction end disagrees with the germline gene, perhaps due to a read error. V usage is TRBV7-7 and J usage is TRBJ2-5, with TRBD2 identical over 13 bases. This CDR3 spans 17 amino acids. Germline loops: CDR1 SSHAT, CDR2 FNYEAQ (reference sequence). CDR3 nucleotides: TGTGCTAGCAGCTTAGCACTAGCGGGAGGGTTGCAAGAGACCCAGTACTTC. Translating gives CASSLALAGGLQETQYF.

The CDR3 DNA reads as TGCAGCGTGGCCGGGACAGGGGGGGACTACTCTGGAAACACCATATATTTT. Its protein product is CSVAGTGGDYSGNTIYF. V is TRBV29-1 and J is TRBJ1-3; TRBD1 aligns across 11 bases. The CDR3 sequence is 17 residues long. Germline CDR1 is SQVTM and CDR2 is ANQGSEA. The J segment lost 0 bases and the V segment lost 6 bases, leaving 10 bases of the junction unmatched.

This clone was recorded only once. The V and J genes are TRBV4-1 and TRBJ1-6; no firm D call. Trimming left V 0 bases short and J 7 bases short, with 16 bases between. The CDR3 spans 17 residues. CDR1 is MGHRA and CDR2 is YSYEKL in the germline V gene. CDR3 protein: CASSQDSAGYRNSPLHF. DNA for the CDR3: TGCGCCAGCAGCCAAGATTCGGCAGGTTATAGGAATTCACCCCTCCACTTT.

The CDR3 DNA reads as TGTGCCAGCAGCTTGGAGGCAGGGGTAGAGACCCAGTACTTC. Its protein is CASSLEAGVETQYF. The V and J genes are TRBV5-6 and TRBJ2-5; possible D gene TRBD1, 6 bases. The CDR3 is made up of 14 amino acids. V was cut by 0 bases and J by 4 bases, with 10 bases left in between. Germline V gene data show CDR1 as SGHDT and CDR2 as YYEEEE.

The CDR3 loop reads CASSYPDRGSPLHF. The CDR3 DNA reads as TGTGCCAGCAGTTACCCTGACCGGGGTTCACCCCTCCACTTT. The rearrangement joins TRBV6-6 to TRBJ1-6; unclear D gene. Germline assignment: CDR1 MNHNY and CDR2 SVGAGI (reference sequence). V lost 2 bases to trimming and J lost 9 bases, with 11 bases between them. The CDR3 sequence is 14 residues long.

The chain employs TRBV2 and TRBJ1-2; D not resolved. The CDR3 consists of 14 residues. Germline loops: CDR1 SNHLY, CDR2 FYNNEI. V lost 2 bases to trimming and J lost 8 bases, with 15 bases between them. CDR3 nucleotide sequence: TGTGCCAGCAGTGAAAGTGTGGGGAGAGGCGGCTACACCTTC. Encoded protein: CASSESVGRGGYTF.

This rearrangement joins TRBV5-1 to TRBJ2-3, with D possibly TRBD1 on 6 matching bases. Trimming pared 3 bases from V and 2 bases from J, leaving 13 bases between. Germline CDR1 and CDR2: SGHRS and YFSETQ. This CDR3 region has 15 residues. CDR3 protein: CASSSRDTSTDTQYF. CDR3 in DNA: TGCGCCAGCAGCTCCCGGGACACCTCCACAGATACGCAGTATTTT.

The CDR3 reads CASSTTTSGHYNEQFF. DNA for the CDR3: TGTGCCAGTAGCACTACGACTAGCGGGCACTACAATGAGCAGTTCTTC. The chain uses TRBV19 and TRBJ2-1; 10 bases agree with TRBD2. V lost 6 bases and J lost 3; bases outside the gene matches: 8. In germline, CDR1 is LNHDA, CDR2 SQIVND (reference sequence). The CDR3 runs 16 residues.

This chain connects TRBV28 to TRBJ2-7, with 12 positions matching TRBD2. This CDR3 has 15 amino acids. J gave up 3 bases and V 5 bases, and 5 bases lay outside the gene matches. Germline-derived CDR1 and CDR2 are MDHEN and SYDVKM. Here the CDR3 DNA reads TGTGCCAGCAGTACCCCGGGACTAGCGGGCTACGAGCAGTACTTC. Its translation is CASSTPGLAGYEQYF.

The chain recombines TRBV30 with TRBJ2-3; 7 bases fit TRBD1. The CDR3 length is 15 residues. The germline gives CDR1 GTSNPN, CDR2 SVGIG (reference sequence). With 0 bases clipped from V and 13 bases from J, the junction kept 16 bases outside the gene matches. The CDR3 reads CAWSVQKGAFHPEYF. The CDR3 nucleotides are TGTGCCTGGAGTGTACAAAAGGGGGCATTTCACCCGGAGTATTTT.

This clone was observed a handful of times. The genes are TRBV5-4 and TRBJ2-1; 9 nucleotides line up with TRBD2. Germline V lookup: CDR1 SGHNT, CDR2 YYREEE (reference sequence). V shed 4 bases, J shed 13 bases, and the junction held 21 bases outside the gene matches. The CDR3 is made up of 17 amino acids. In DNA form, the CDR3 reads TGTGCCAGCAGCCCTTGGGGGGTAGCGGGAGAGGGTAAGGGACAGTTCTTC. Residues: CASSPWGVAGEGKGQFF. Together with reference TRBV5-4 and TRBJ2-1, the CDR3 gives the full variable domain: ETGVTQSPTHLIKTRGQQVTLRCSSQSGHNTVSWYQQALGQGPQFIFQYYREEENGRGNFPPRFSGLQFPNYSSELNVNALELDDSALYLCASSPWGVAGEGKGQFFGPGTRLTVL.

The rearrangement uses TRBV9 and TRBJ1-6, with 10 bases aligning to TRBD1. The V gene end was trimmed by 3 bases and the J gene end by 9 bases; junction bases not matched to a gene: 3. Germline V gene sequence: CDR1 SGDLS, CDR2 YYNGEE. CDR3 length equals 14 residues. This chain's CDR3 is CASSAGQGSSPLHF. As DNA, the CDR3 is TGTGCCAGCAGCGCGGGACAGGGGAGTTCACCCCTCCACTTT.

The V gene is TRBV6-5, the J gene TRBJ2-1; 13 nucleotides agree with TRBD2. CDR1 and CDR2 from the germline V gene are MNHEY and SVGAGI. V dropped 6 bases and J dropped 6; count of bases not matched to a gene: 5. The CDR3 has 15 residues. CDR3 DNA sequence: TGTGCCAGCAGCTATGGACTAGCGGGAGTCAATGAGCAGTTCTTC. The encoded protein is CASSYGLAGVNEQFF.

CDR3 sequence: CASSLGGDSPLHF. The DNA of the CDR3 is TGCGCCAGCAGCTTGGGGGGGGATTCACCCCTCCACTTT. The V gene is TRBV5-1, the J gene TRBJ1-6; a possible D gene is TRBD1 (5 bases). Germline V gives CDR1 SGHRS, CDR2 YFSETQ. The CDR3 is 13 amino acids. The V and J ends lost 0 bases and 8 bases respectively, with 6 bases between them.

The gene calls are TRBV4-1 and TRBJ2-7; D uncertain. Germline CDR1 is MGHRA and CDR2 is YSYEKL. The CDR3 length is 13 residues. The V and J ends lost 4 bases and 2 bases respectively, with 9 bases between them. In DNA, the CDR3 is TGCGCCAGCAGCCCCTCTGCTACCTACGAGCAGTACTTC. It yields the protein CASSPSATYEQYF.

V usage is TRBV30 and J usage is TRBJ2-5, with D tentatively TRBD1 (5 bases). From germline, CDR1 is GTSNPN and CDR2 SVGIG (reference sequence). V was trimmed by 3 bases and J by 6 bases, leaving 5 bases between them. The CDR3 is made up of 10 amino acids. As DNA, the CDR3 is TGTGCCTGGAGGGGGCAGACCCAGTACTTC. Protein: CAWRGQTQYF. The variable domain in full, with the rest retrieved from reference TRBV30 and TRBJ2-5, is SQTIHQWPATLVQPVGSPLSLECTVEGTSNPNLYWYRQAAGRGLQLLFYSVGIGQISSEVPQNLSASRPQDRQFILSSKKLLLSDSGFYLCAWRGQTQYFGPGTRLLVL.

The chain recombines TRBV6-5 with TRBJ1-1; D remains unclear. The ends were cut back, 1 base at V and 10 bases at J, with 10 bases in the middle. The germline V gene encodes CDR1 MNHEY and CDR2 SVGAGI. The CDR3 contains 12 residues. The CDR3 nucleotides read TGTGCCAGCAGTTACTTGGAGCCCGGAGCTTTCTTT. Encoded protein: CASSYLEPGAFF.

The rearrangement links TRBV11-2 to TRBJ2-7; D is possibly TRBD1 (5 bases). The germline V and J ends were trimmed by 4 bases and 6 bases, with 13 bases remaining between them. The CDR3 is 13 amino acids. CDR1 SGHAT and CDR2 FQNNGV come from the germline V gene. The CDR3 is CASSWGQGGEQYF. The CDR3 bases are TGTGCCAGCAGCTGGGGTCAGGGCGGCGAGCAGTACTTC.

This clone has just one count. CDR3 nucleotides: TGTGCCAGCAGTGCGGACTATAGCGGGGGGTCCGGGTATTTT. It yields the protein CASSADYSGGSGYF. The chain recombines TRBV6-1 with TRBJ2-3; 10 bases map to TRBD2. Looked up from germline, CDR1 is MNHNS and CDR2 is SASEGT. The V gene end was trimmed by 4 bases and the J gene end by 14 bases; junction bases not matched to a gene: 12. The CDR3 extends over 14 amino acids.

The chain uses TRBV14 and TRBJ2-3; TRBD2 aligns across 8 bases. The CDR3 is 16 residues long. V lost 4 bases and J lost 2; bases outside the gene matches: 8. Germline V gene data show CDR1 as SGHDN and CDR2 as FVKESK. The CDR3 DNA follows: TGTGCCAGCAGCCCCTGGGTAGCGGGACCCACAGATACGCAGTATTTT. Protein sequence: CASSPWVAGPTDTQYF.